A selection of T cell receptor beta chains follows, all from one sample in a study of blood T cell repertoires in COVID-19. Assay: immunoSEQ multiplex PCR; the TCRdb copy retains only in-frame clones and omits some. The repertoire consists of roughly 260,000 clones, with under 85% occurring once and the leading ten covering approximately 4%. What was sequenced was peripheral blood. The receptors here all came from a middle-aged woman with active or convalescent COVID-19. Both conserved end residues are part of each CDR3. A D gene is named only where the DNA matches it firmly. Clone size, where shown, is once, few, many, or a class for clones that have expanded.

>few|TRBV6-2/TRBV6-3|.|TRBJ1-3
CASSYDSWSGNTIYF
TGTGCCAGCAGTTACGACAGTTGGTCTGGAAACACCATATATTTT
>once|TRBV9|.|TRBJ2-7
CASSPSAGSEQYF
TGTGCCAGCAGCCCATCCGCGGGTAGCGAGCAGTACTTC
>.|TRBV19|.|TRBJ1-4
CASSKDATNEKLFF
TGTGCCAGTAGTAAAGACGCAACTAATGAAAAACTGTTTTTT
>.|TRBV9|.|TRBJ1-4
CASSRTSEKLFF
TGTGCCAGCAGCCGAACTAGCGAAAAACTGTTTTTT
>.|TRBV29-1|.|TRBJ2-4
CSVGRDSLAKNIQYF
TGCAGCGTAGGTCGGGACTCCTTAGCCAAAAACATTCAGTACTTC
>.|TRBV4-1|.|TRBJ1-2
CASSQGSSDVYGYTF
TGCGCCAGCAGCCAAGGGAGCTCGGATGTATATGGCTACACCTTC
>.|TRBV7-9|.|TRBJ1-1
CASSPSRDTEAFF
TGTGCCAGCAGCCCCTCTAGAGATACTGAAGCTTTCTTT
>.|TRBV19|.|TRBJ1-2
CASSPPSGRSNYGYTF
TGTGCCAGTAGTCCCCCTTCGGGGAGATCTAACTATGGCTACACCTTC
>.|TRBV27|TRBD2|TRBJ2-1
CASSLTSGGSYNEQFF
TGTGCCAGCAGTTTAACTAGCGGGGGTTCCTACAATGAGCAGTTCTTC
>few|TRBV11-3|.|TRBJ2-3
CASSLTWGDLGDTQYF
TGTGCCAGCAGCTTAACTTGGGGAGACCTGGGGGATACGCAGTATTTT
>.|TRBV9|TRBD2|TRBJ2-2
CASSAPSGGANTGELFF
TGTGCCAGCAGCGCGCCTAGCGGGGGGGCGAACACCGGGGAGCTGTTTTTT
>.|TRBV4-2|TRBD2|TRBJ2-5
CASSQAAGIAGAQETQYF
TGTGCCAGCAGCCAAGCGGCGGGTATAGCGGGGGCTCAAGAGACCCAGTACTTC
>.|TRBV4-2|TRBD1|TRBJ2-3
CASSQQRTGGTDTQYF
TGTGCCAGCAGCCAACAGAGGACAGGGGGCACAGATACGCAGTATTTT
>.|TRBV5-6|TRBD1|TRBJ1-2
CASSQQGAQGYTF
TGTGCCAGCAGCCAACAGGGGGCGCAGGGCTACACCTTC
>.|TRBV5-6|.|TRBJ1-5
CASSFRDGSQPQHF
TGTGCCAGCAGCTTCCGGGACGGGAGTCAGCCCCAGCATTTT
>.|TRBV5-5|.|TRBJ1-6
CASSLTLSSSPLHF
TGTGCCAGCAGCTTAACCCTGTCGAGCTCACCCCTCCACTTT
>.|TRBV12-3/TRBV12-4|TRBD1|TRBJ1-6
CASSSGGNSPLHF
TGTGCCAGCAGTTCAGGGGGAAATTCACCCCTCCACTTT
>.|TRBV25-1|TRBD1|TRBJ1-1
CASAPSDRGWDTEAFF
TGTGCCAGCGCCCCCTCAGACAGGGGCTGGGACACTGAAGCTTTCTTT
>.|TRBV3-1/TRBV3-2|.|TRBJ1-2
CASSPSLGTSNKYTF
TGTGCCAGCAGCCCCTCCCTCGGGACAAGTAATAAGTACACCTTC
>.|TRBV5-1|.|TRBJ1-2
CASSFGQSYGYTF
TGCGCCAGCAGCTTTGGACAGAGCTATGGCTACACCTTC